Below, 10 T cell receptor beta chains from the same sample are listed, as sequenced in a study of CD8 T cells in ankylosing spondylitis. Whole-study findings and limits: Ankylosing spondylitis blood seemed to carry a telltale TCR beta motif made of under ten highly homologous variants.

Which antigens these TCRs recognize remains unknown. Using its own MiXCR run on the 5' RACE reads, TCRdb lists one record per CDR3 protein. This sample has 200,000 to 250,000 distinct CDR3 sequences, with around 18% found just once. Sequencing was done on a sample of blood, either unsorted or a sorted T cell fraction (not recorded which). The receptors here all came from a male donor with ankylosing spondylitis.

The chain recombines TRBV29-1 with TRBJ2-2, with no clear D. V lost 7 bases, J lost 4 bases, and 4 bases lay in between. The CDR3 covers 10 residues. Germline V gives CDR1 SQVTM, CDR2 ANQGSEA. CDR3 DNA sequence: TGCAGCGCGTCCACCGGGGAGCTGTTTTTT. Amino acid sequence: CSASTGELFF.

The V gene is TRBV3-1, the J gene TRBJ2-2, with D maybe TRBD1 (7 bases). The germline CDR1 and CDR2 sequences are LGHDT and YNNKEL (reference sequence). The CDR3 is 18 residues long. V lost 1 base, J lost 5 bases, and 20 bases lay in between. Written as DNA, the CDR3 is TGTGCCAGCAGCCAAGCGGCGGGGCAGGGGGTTTGGACCGGGGAGCTGTTTTTT. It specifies CASSQAAGQGVWTGELFF.

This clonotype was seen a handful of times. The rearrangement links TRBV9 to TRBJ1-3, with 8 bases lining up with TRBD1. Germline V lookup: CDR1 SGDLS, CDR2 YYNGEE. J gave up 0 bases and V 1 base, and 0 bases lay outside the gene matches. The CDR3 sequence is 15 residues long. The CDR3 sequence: CASSVQGASGNTIYF. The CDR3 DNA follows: TGTGCCAGCAGCGTACAGGGGGCCTCTGGAAACACCATATATTTT.

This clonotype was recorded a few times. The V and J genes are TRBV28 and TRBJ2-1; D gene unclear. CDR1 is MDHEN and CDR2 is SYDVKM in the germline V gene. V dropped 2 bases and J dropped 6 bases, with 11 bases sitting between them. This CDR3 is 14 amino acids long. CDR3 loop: CASSLALSGNEQFF. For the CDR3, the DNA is TGTGCCAGCAGTTTAGCTTTGTCAGGCAATGAGCAGTTCTTC.

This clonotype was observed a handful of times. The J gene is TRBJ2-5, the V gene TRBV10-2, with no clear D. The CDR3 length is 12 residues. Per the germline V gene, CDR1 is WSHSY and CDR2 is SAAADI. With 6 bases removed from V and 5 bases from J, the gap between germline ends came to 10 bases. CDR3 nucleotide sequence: TGCGCCAGCAGAGAGGTAGCTGAGACCCAGTACTTC. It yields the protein CASREVAETQYF.

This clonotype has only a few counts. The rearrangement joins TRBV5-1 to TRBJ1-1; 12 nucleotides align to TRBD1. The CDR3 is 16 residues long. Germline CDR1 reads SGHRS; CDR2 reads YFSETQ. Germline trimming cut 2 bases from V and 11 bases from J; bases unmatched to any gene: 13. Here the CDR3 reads CASSFRDRGPDSGAFF. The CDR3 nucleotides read TGCGCCAGCAGCTTCCGGGACAGGGGGCCCGACTCCGGGGCTTTCTTT.

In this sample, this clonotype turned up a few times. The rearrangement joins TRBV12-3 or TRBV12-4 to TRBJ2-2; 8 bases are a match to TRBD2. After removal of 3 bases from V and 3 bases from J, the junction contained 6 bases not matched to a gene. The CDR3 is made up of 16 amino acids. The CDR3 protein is CASSFFGRAHTGELFF. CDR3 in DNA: TGTGCCAGCAGTTTCTTCGGGAGGGCACACACCGGGGAGCTGTTTTTT.

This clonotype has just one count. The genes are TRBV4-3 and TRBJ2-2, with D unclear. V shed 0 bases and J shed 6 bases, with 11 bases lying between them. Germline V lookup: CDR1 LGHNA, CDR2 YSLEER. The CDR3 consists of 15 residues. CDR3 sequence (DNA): TGCGCCAGCAGCCAAGAGGCGCGACTGCCCGGGGAGCTGTTTTTT. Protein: CASSQEARLPGELFF.

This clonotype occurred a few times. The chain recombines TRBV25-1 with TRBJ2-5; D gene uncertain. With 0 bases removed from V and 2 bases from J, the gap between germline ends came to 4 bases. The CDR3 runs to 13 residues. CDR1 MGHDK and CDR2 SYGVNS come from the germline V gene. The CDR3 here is CASSEYGQETQYF. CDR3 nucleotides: TGTGCCAGCAGTGAATACGGGCAAGAGACCCAGTACTTC.

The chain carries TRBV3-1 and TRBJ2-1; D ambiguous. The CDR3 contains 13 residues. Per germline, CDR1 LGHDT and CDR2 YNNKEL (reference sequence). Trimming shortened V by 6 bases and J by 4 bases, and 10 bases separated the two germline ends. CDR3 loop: CASSPVRYNEQFF. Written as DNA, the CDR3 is TGTGCCAGCAGTCCTGTCAGGTACAATGAGCAGTTCTTC.